The table lists the clone carrying this TCR beta chain with a few counts. The antigen is undetermined. The record originates from a study of T-cell reconstitution after alpha-beta-depleted transplantation in children. Study-level findings and limits: T-cell counts and diversity at one year following transplant were attributed mainly to newly produced T cells. Surviving recipient T cells and thymic progenitors produced the high day-60 TCRbeta diversity seen in some patients.

Unique molecular identifiers were incorporated into the prepared TCRbeta library. TCRdb recomputed calls from the PCR reads with MiXCR, one row per CDR3 protein. The sample includes around 190,000 distinct CDR3 sequences, roughly 6.6% of them seen just once. This CDR3 contains 14 residues. V trimming: 5 bases; J trimming: 9 bases; junction bases outside the gene matches: 12. Looked up from germline, CDR1 is MDHEN and CDR2 is SYDVKM. The TCR comes from a boy aged 2 to 10 with acute lymphoblastic leukemia, due to receive a stem cell transplant. The J gene is TRBJ1-1, the V gene TRBV28; 7 nucleotides agree with TRBD1. Sample: PBMCs, taken before TCRalphabeta/CD19-depleted stem cell transplant. The CDR3 DNA reads TGTGCCAGCAGTACCCTCGACCCGGACAGGAAAGCTTTCTTT. Protein product: CASSTLDPDRKAFF.